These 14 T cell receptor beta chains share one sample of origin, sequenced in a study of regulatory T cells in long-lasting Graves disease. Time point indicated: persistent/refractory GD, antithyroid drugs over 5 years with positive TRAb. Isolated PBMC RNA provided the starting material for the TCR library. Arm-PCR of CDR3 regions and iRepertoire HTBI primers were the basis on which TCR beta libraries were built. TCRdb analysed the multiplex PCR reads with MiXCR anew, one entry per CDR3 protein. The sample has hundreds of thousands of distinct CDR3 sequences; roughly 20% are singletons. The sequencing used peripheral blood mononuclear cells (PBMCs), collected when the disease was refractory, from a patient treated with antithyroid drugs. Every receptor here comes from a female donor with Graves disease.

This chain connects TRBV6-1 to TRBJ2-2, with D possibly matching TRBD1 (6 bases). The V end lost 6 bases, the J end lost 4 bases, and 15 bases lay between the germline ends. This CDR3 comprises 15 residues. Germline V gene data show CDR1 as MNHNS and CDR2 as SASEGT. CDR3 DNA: TGTGCCAGCAGCACTACAGGGCTTGGCACCGGGGAGCTGTTTTTT. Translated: CASSTTGLGTGELFF.

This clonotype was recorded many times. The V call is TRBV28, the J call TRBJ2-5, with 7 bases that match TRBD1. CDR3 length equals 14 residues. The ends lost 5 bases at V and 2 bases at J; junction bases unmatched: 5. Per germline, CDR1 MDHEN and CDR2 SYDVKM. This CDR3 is CASSDPGGQETQYF. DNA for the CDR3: TGTGCCAGCAGTGACCCAGGGGGTCAAGAGACCCAGTACTTC.

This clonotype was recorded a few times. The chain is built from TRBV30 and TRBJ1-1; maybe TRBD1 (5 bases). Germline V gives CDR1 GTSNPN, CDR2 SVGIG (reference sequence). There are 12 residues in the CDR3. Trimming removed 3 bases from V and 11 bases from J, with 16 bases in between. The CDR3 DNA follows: TGTGCCTGGAGACCGGGGCCAAAGAGGGCTTTCTTT. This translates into CAWRPGPKRAFF.

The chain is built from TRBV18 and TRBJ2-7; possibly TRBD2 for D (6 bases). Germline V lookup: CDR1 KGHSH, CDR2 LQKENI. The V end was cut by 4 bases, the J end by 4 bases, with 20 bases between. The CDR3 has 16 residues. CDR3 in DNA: TGTGCCAGCTCACTGGATCGACTGGCGGGAACGTACGAGCAGTACTTC. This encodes CASSLDRLAGTYEQYF. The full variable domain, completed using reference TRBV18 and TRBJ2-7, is NAGVMQNPRHLVRRRGQEARLRCSPMKGHSHVYWYRQLPEEGLKFMVYLQKENIIDESGMPKERFSAEFPKEGPSILRIQQVVRGDSAAYFCASSLDRLAGTYEQYFGPGTRLTVT.

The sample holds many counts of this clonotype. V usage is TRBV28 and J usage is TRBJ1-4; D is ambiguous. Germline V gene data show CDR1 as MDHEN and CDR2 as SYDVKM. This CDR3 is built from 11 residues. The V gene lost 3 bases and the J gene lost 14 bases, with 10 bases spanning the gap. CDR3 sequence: CASSFGTLLFF. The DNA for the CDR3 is TGTGCCAGCAGTTTCGGAACCCTTCTGTTTTTT.

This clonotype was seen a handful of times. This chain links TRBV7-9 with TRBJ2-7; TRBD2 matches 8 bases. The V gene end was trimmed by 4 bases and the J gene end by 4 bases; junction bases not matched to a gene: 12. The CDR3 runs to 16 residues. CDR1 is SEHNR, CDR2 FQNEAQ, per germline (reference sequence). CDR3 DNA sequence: TGTGCCAGCAGCTCCGGGGTCGGGGGGGAACTTTACGAGCAGTACTTC. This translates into CASSSGVGGELYEQYF.

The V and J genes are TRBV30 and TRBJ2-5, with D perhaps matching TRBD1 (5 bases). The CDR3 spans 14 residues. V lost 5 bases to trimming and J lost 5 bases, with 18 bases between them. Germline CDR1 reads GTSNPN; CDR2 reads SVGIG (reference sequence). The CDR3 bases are TGTGCCTGGGATCGTACAGGTTCTGGGGAGACCCAGTACTTC. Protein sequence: CAWDRTGSGETQYF.

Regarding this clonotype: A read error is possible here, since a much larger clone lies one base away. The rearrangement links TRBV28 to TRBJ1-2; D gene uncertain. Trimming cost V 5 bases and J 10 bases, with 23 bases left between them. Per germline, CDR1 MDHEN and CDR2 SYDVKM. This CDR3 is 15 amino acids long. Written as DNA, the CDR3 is TGTGCCAGCAGTCTCGGACCGATACGGGGAGACGACTACACCTTC. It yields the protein CASSLGPIRGDDYTF.

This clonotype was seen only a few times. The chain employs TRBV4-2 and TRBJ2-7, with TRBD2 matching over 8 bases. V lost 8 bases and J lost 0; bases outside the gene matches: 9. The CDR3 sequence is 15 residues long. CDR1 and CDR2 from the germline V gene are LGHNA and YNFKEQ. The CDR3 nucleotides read TGTGCCAGCCCCCGGTTAAGCGGGAGCTCCTACGAGCAGTACTTC. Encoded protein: CASPRLSGSSYEQYF.

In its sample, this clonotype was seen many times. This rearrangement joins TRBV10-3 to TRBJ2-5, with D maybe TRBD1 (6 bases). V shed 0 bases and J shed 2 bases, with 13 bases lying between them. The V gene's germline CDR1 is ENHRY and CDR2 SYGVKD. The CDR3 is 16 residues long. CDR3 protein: CAISESKARGQETQYF. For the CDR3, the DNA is TGTGCCATCAGTGAGTCGAAGGCGAGGGGGCAAGAGACCCAGTACTTC.

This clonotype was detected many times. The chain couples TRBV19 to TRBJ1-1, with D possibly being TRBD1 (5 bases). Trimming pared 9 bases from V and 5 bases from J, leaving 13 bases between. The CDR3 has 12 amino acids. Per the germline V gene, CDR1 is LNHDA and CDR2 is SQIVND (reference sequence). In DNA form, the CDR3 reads TGTGCCAGCAGCATGGGGGGTACTGAAGCTTTCTTT. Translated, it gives CASSMGGTEAFF.

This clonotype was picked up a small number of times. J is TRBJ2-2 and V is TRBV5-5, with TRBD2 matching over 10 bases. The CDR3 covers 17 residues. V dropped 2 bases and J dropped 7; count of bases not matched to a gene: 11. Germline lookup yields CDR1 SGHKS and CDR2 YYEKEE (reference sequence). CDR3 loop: CASSFRAGGPFGGELFF. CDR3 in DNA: TGTGCCAGCAGCTTTCGAGCGGGAGGGCCCTTCGGCGGGGAGCTGTTTTTT.

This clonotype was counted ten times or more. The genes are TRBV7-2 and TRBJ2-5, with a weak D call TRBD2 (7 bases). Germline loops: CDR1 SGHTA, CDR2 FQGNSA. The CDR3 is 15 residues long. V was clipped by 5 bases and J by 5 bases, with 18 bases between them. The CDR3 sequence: CASSGGAVPGETQYF. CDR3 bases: TGTGCCAGCAGCGGGGGGGCAGTCCCCGGGGAGACCCAGTACTTC.

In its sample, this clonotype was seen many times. The CDR3 here is CASAISWGGNQPQHF. Here the CDR3 DNA reads TGTGCCAGTGCCATATCGTGGGGAGGCAATCAGCCCCAGCATTTT. The chain combines TRBV6-1 with TRBJ1-5; D is unresolved. Trimming took off 9 bases at V and 2 bases at J, with 17 bases between the two ends. Germline CDR1 is MNHNS and CDR2 is SASEGT. The CDR3 is 15 residues long.